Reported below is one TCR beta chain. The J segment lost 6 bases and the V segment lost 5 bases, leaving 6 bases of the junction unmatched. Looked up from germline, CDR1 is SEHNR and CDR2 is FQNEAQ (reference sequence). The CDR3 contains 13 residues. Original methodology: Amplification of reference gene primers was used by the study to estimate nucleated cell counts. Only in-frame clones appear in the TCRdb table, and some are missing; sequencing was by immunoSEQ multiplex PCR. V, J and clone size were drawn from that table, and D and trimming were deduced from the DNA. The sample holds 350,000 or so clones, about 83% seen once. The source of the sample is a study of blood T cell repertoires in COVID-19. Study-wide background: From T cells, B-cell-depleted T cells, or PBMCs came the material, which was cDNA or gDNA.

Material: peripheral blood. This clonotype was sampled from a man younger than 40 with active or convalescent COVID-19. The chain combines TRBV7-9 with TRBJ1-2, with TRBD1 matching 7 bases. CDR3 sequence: CASSLAGTDGYTF. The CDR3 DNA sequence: TGTGCCAGCAGCCTTGCCGGGACAGATGGCTACACCTTC. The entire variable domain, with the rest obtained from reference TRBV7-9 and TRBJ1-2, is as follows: DTGVSQNPRHKITKRGQNVTFRCDPISEHNRLYWYRQTLGQGPEFLTYFQNEAQLEKSRLLSDRFSAERPKGSFSTLEIQRTEQGDSAMYLCASSLAGTDGYTFGSGTRLTVV.